The sequence of this TCR beta chain was determined in a study of T cells in Graves' hyperthyroidism and ophthalmopathy. General study findings and limits: Ophthalmopathy was told apart from stable hyperthyroidism by a 13 V-J model.

In regard to this clonotype: As yet, its antigen is unknown.

Exclusion of patients followed from uncontrolled infection, other autoimmune disease, pregnancy or lactation. This sample holds PBMCs from 8.5 to 10 ml fresh peripheral blood. The V and J ends lost 0 bases and 4 bases, in that order; junction bases with no gene match: 7. Germline-derived CDR1 and CDR2 are DFQATT and SNEGSKA (reference sequence). The CDR3 covers 16 residues. The TCR beta CDR3 regions underwent amplification using RNA transcripts as the source. When the TCR CDR3 underwent first-round RT-PCR, the HTBI primer set was used. TCRdb reprocessed the multiplex PCR reads with MiXCR, giving one entry per CDR3 protein. The sample has 310,000 or so distinct CDR3 sequences; 15% to 20% are singletons.

V usage is TRBV20-1 and J usage is TRBJ2-2; the match to TRBD2 covers 8 bases. Sequencing input: blood. This TCR was sampled from a woman aged 60-70 years with Graves' ophthalmopathy. The CDR3 nucleotides are TGCAGTGCTAGAGACCGAACTAGCGGCTTCACCGGGGAGCTGTTTTTT. Its translation is CSARDRTSGFTGELFF.